These 17 T cell receptor beta chains came from one sample sequenced in a study of cytomegalovirus exposure and HLA in healthy donors. TCRdb's table, derived via immunoSEQ multiplex PCR, lists solely in-frame clones and lacks some. The sample holds about 130,000 clones, 82% seen once. Sequencing was carried out using PBMCs. The source is a man aged 30 to 39 in good health and CMV-seropositive.

The rearrangement joins TRBV9 to TRBJ1-3, with TRBD1 matching over 8 bases. V shed 3 bases, J shed 4 bases, and the junction held 6 bases outside the gene matches. CDR1 and CDR2 from the germline V gene are SGDLS and YYNGEE. The length of the CDR3 is 15 residues. The DNA for the CDR3 is TGTGCCAGCAGCGCCCAGGGGGCGCGGGGAAACACCATATATTTT. This codes for CASSAQGARGNTIYF. Complete variable domain (other parts from reference TRBV9 and TRBJ1-3): DSGVTQTPKHLITATGQRVTLRCSPRSGDLSVYWYQQSLDQGLQFLIQYYNGEERAKGNILERFSAQQFPDLHSELNLSSLELGDSALYFCASSAQGARGNTIYFGEGSWLTVV.

The chain recombines TRBV5-4 with TRBJ1-2; no definite D call. Trimming removed 0 bases from V and 4 bases from J, with 10 bases in between. CDR3 length: 14 amino acids. Germline CDR1 and CDR2: SGHNT and YYREEE (reference sequence). Here the CDR3 reads CASSLAEQTYGYTF. CDR3 bases: TGTGCCAGCAGCTTGGCCGAACAGACCTATGGCTACACCTTC.

V usage is TRBV4-1 and J usage is TRBJ1-6, with D hard to call. Germline lookup yields CDR1 MGHRA and CDR2 YSYEKL. This CDR3 spans 13 amino acids. Trimming removed 4 bases from V and 8 bases from J, with 9 bases in between. The CDR3 here is CASSPQVDSPLHF. CDR3 bases: TGCGCCAGCAGCCCCCAGGTCGATTCACCCCTCCACTTT.

The chain carries TRBV27 and TRBJ2-3, with 7 nucleotides matching TRBD1. The CDR3 spans 17 residues. Germline CDR1 and CDR2: MNHEY and SMNVEV (reference sequence). Germline trimming cut 6 bases from V and 6 bases from J; bases unmatched to any gene: 18. Here the CDR3 reads CASSPGALGQVSDTQYF. The CDR3 DNA reads TGTGCCAGCAGCCCTGGAGCCTTAGGACAGGTATCGGATACGCAGTATTTT.

The V gene is TRBV7-2, the J gene TRBJ2-7, with 13 bases fitting TRBD2. CDR3 length: 16 amino acids. CDR1 is SGHTA, CDR2 FQGNSA, per germline. The ends lost 5 bases at V and 2 bases at J; junction bases unmatched: 6. The DNA of the CDR3 is TGTGCCAGCAGCCAGGGACTAGCGGGACCCGCCTACGAGCAGTACTTC. Translating it yields CASSQGLAGPAYEQYF.

The chain links TRBV7-2 to TRBJ2-5, with D possibly being TRBD1 (7 bases). CDR1 is SGHTA, CDR2 FQGNSA, per germline. V was trimmed by 2 bases and J by 4 bases, leaving 14 bases between them. The CDR3 covers 15 residues. The CDR3 sequence: CASSLRRGEIETQYF. For the CDR3, the DNA is TGTGCCAGCAGCTTACGCAGGGGGGAGATAGAGACCCAGTACTTC.

The chain carries TRBV18 and TRBJ2-1, with D tentatively TRBD2 (5 bases). Germline CDR1 KGHSH, CDR2 LQKENI. V lost 5 bases and J lost 4, with 12 bases in between. The CDR3 runs to 14 residues. CDR3 amino acids: CASSTLVPYNEQFF. The CDR3 DNA follows: TGTGCCAGCTCAACACTAGTACCATACAATGAGCAGTTCTTC.

The table lists this clone with a few counts. V usage is TRBV2 and J usage is TRBJ2-7; 9 bases are a match to TRBD1. Germline CDR1 and CDR2: SNHLY and FYNNEI. This CDR3 contains 15 residues. Losses at the gene ends were 7 bases for V and 4 bases for J; bases not matched to a gene: 11. CDR3 DNA: TGTGCCAGCACCAAAGGGGGGACAGGGCAATACGAGCAGTACTTC. Translation gives CASTKGGTGQYEQYF.

This clone was seen a few times. The CDR3 DNA reads TGTGCCAGCAGCTTAGAGAGGGGGGGGCAGTTCTTC. Amino acid sequence: CASSLERGGQFF. The rearrangement uses TRBV7-9 and TRBJ2-1, with TRBD2 as a possible D gene (7 bases). The CDR3 has 12 residues. V shed 1 base and J shed 12 bases, with 10 bases lying between them. The V gene's germline CDR1 is SEHNR and CDR2 FQNEAQ (reference sequence). The full variable domain, in which reference TRBV7-9 and TRBJ2-1 provide the parts outside the CDR3, is DTGVSQNPRHKITKRGQNVTFRCDPISEHNRLYWYRQTLGQGPEFLTYFQNEAQLEKSRLLSDRFSAERPKGSFSTLEIQRTEQGDSAMYLCASSLERGGQFFGPGTRLTVL.

The chain is built from TRBV30 and TRBJ2-1; 10 bases fit TRBD2. Germline V CDR1 and CDR2: GTSNPN, SVGIG (reference sequence). CDR3 size: 13 residues. The trim removed 0 bases at V and 9 bases at J, leaving 2 bases unmatched. CDR3 residues: CAWSVEREGEQFF. As DNA, the CDR3 is TGTGCCTGGAGTGTGGAGCGGGAGGGTGAGCAGTTCTTC.

The chain has TRBV2 and TRBJ1-1; the D is unclear. CDR1 is SNHLY and CDR2 is FYNNEI in the germline V gene. This CDR3 comprises 14 residues. V was shortened by 6 bases and J by 1 base, with 12 bases between the two germline ends. The CDR3: CASRPTVRNTEAFF. The CDR3 bases are TGTGCCAGCAGGCCCACGGTTAGGAACACTGAAGCTTTCTTT.

The genes are TRBV18 and TRBJ2-7; D possibly corresponds to TRBD1 (7 bases). V lost 2 bases and J 2 bases, leaving 13 bases between the germline ends. The germline V gene has CDR1 KGHSH and CDR2 LQKENI. The CDR3 runs 15 residues. The CDR3 DNA is TGTGCCAGCTCACCAGGGGCAGGGGGGACCTACGAGCAGTACTTC. Encoded protein: CASSPGAGGTYEQYF.

The chain has TRBV5-1 and TRBJ2-3; D is possibly TRBD1 (6 bases). Germline-derived CDR1 and CDR2 are SGHRS and YFSETQ. CDR3 length equals 14 residues. V lost 4 bases, J lost 1 base, and 10 bases lay in between. The CDR3 nucleotides read TGCGCCAGCAGCCAGGGGTTGCGCACAGATACGCAGTATTTT. Its translation is CASSQGLRTDTQYF. Together with reference TRBV5-1 and TRBJ2-3, the CDR3 gives the full variable domain: KAGVTQTPRYLIKTRGQQVTLSCSPISGHRSVSWYQQTPGQGLQFLFEYFSETQRNKGNFPGRFSGRQFSNSRSEMNVSTLELGDSALYLCASSQGLRTDTQYFGPGTRLTVL.

V gene TRBV28 combines with J gene TRBJ1-2, with 7 bases matching TRBD1. Germline V gene data show CDR1 as MDHEN and CDR2 as SYDVKM. The CDR3 totals 15 residues. V lost 4 bases to trimming and J lost 0 bases; unmatched junction nucleotides: 5. This CDR3 is CASSWMTGTNYGYTF. In nucleotides, the CDR3 is TGTGCCAGCAGTTGGATGACAGGGACTAACTATGGCTACACCTTC.

This clone appeared once. J is TRBJ2-3 and V is TRBV19, with TRBD2 identical over 10 bases. The CDR3 contains 15 residues. V lost 5 bases and J lost 5; bases outside the gene matches: 7. Germline loops: CDR1 LNHDA, CDR2 SQIVND (reference sequence). The CDR3 nucleotides read TGTGCCAGTAGTGTCTCTAGCGGGAGTGGAGATACGCAGTATTTT. This gives the protein CASSVSSGSGDTQYF.

This sequence joins TRBV5-1 and TRBJ1-4; D not certain. V was cut by 0 bases and J by 4 bases, with 7 bases left in between. This CDR3 is 14 amino acids long. Looked up from germline, CDR1 is SGHRS and CDR2 is YFSETQ. The CDR3 here is CASSLGGSNEKLFF. The CDR3 coding sequence is TGCGCCAGCAGCTTGGGAGGCAGTAATGAAAAACTGTTTTTT.

The rearrangement links TRBV5-8 to TRBJ2-5; D not certain. CDR1 is SGHTS, CDR2 YDEGEE, per germline. The CDR3 extends over 15 amino acids. Trimming stripped 2 bases from V and 7 bases from J, with 18 bases between. CDR3: CASSFPITAAGTQYF. DNA for the CDR3: TGTGCCAGCAGCTTCCCCATAACGGCCGCAGGGACCCAGTACTTC.